These 14 T cell receptor beta chains share one sample of origin, sequenced in a study of long-term antiretroviral therapy in people with HIV (dated by TCRdb to about 2022). Sequencing of the TRB variable region was done with the immunoSEQ hsTCRB v3.0 assay at survey level resolution. Drawn from immuneACCESS, this table holds only the in-frame rearrangements with V and J called that TCRdb kept. Clones are partly lost; checked studies trace under half to an unresolved V gene and leave the rest unexplained. In all, the sample holds over 25,000 clones, and about 77% of those were seen once. The ten top clones hold about 9.3% of the sample. This sample comprised unsorted PBMCs, obtained 1.5 years before starting antiretroviral therapy. All receptors come from a man younger than 35 with HIV.

The gene calls are TRBV5-5 and TRBJ2-7; D possibly uses TRBD1 or TRBD2 (6 bases each). This CDR3 is built from 12 residues. The germline V gene has CDR1 SGHKS and CDR2 YYEKEE (reference sequence). Trimming cost V 10 bases and J 4 bases, with 15 bases left between them. Written as DNA, the CDR3 is TGTGCCGGGGGGCGCACCCCTTACGAGCAGTACTTC. Encoded protein: CAGGRTPYEQYF.

This chain uses TRBV30 with TRBJ2-2, with TRBD1 matching over 10 bases. The CDR3 is made up of 14 amino acids. Germline trimming cut 7 bases from V and 1 base from J; bases unmatched to any gene: 3. From germline, CDR1 is GTSNPN and CDR2 SVGIG (reference sequence). The CDR3 sequence: CASWTGGNTGELFF. CDR3 bases: TGTGCCTCCTGGACAGGGGGGAACACCGGGGAGCTGTTTTTT.

The rearrangement uses TRBV9 and TRBJ2-3, with 7 nucleotides matching TRBD2. The germline gives CDR1 SGDLS, CDR2 YYNGEE. V lost 4 bases to trimming and J lost 4 bases; unmatched junction nucleotides: 3. The CDR3 loop spans 13 amino acids. The CDR3 spells CASSMTSPDTQYF. CDR3 DNA: TGTGCCAGCAGCATGACTAGCCCAGATACGCAGTATTTT.

The chain carries TRBV18 and TRBJ1-5; perhaps TRBD1 as D (5 bases). Trimming cost V 6 bases and J 0 bases, with 24 bases left between them. CDR3 length equals 19 residues. Germline V gives CDR1 KGHSH, CDR2 LQKENI. CDR3 amino acids: CASSPAGGAGTYSNQPQHF. The CDR3 DNA follows: TGTGCCAGCTCGCCTGCGGGAGGGGCCGGGACTTATAGCAATCAGCCCCAGCATTTT.

This chain uses TRBV30 with TRBJ2-2; D ambiguous. V dropped 7 bases and J dropped 14 bases, with 8 bases sitting between them. The CDR3 has 8 residues. Germline lookup yields CDR1 GTSNPN and CDR2 SVGIG (reference sequence). The chain's CDR3 is CALEELFF. In DNA form, the CDR3 reads TGTGCCTTGGAAGAACTGTTTTTT.

The rearrangement joins TRBV7-9 to TRBJ2-6; unclear D gene. Per germline, CDR1 SEHNR and CDR2 FQNEAQ (reference sequence). Trimming took off 6 bases at V and 0 bases at J, with 3 bases between the two ends. The CDR3 totals 13 residues. DNA of the CDR3: TGTGCCAGCAGGGACTCTGGGGCCAACGTCCTGACTTTC. It is translated as CASRDSGANVLTF.

This clone has more than one count but fewer than ten. J is TRBJ1-2 and V is TRBV2; unclear D gene. Germline lookup yields CDR1 SNHLY and CDR2 FYNNEI. CDR3 length: 13 residues. Trimming stripped 7 bases from V and 7 bases from J, with 16 bases between. CDR3 DNA sequence: TGTGCCAGCACTCCCCGGGGAACATTTGGCTACACCTTC. It translates to CASTPRGTFGYTF.

The CDR3 protein is CASGRDGLNTDTQYF. CDR3 coding DNA: TGCGCCAGCGGGAGGGATGGACTTAACACAGATACGCAGTATTTT. The chain carries TRBV5-1 and TRBJ2-3; TRBD2 agrees at 7 bases. The CDR3 is 15 residues long. V shed 7 bases and J 2 bases; nucleotides not matched to a gene: 10. Germline V lookup: CDR1 SGHRS, CDR2 YFSETQ.

The chain joins TRBV6-5 to TRBJ2-3; TRBD1 or TRBD2 may be the D gene (5 bases each). The V end was cut by 6 bases, the J end by 6 bases, with 16 bases between. Per the germline V gene, CDR1 is MNHEY and CDR2 is SVGAGI. This CDR3 has 14 residues. This chain's CDR3 is CASRRDPKVDTQYF. CDR3 sequence (DNA): TGTGCCAGCAGGAGGGACCCGAAAGTGGATACGCAGTATTTT.

The chain carries TRBV6-6 and TRBJ1-1; D possibly corresponds to TRBD1 (5 bases). V dropped 6 bases and J dropped 3 bases, with 14 bases sitting between them. Germline CDR1 and CDR2: MNHNY and SVGAGI (reference sequence). This CDR3 spans 14 amino acids. The DNA for the CDR3 is TGTGCCAGCAGGACAGATAGATTCGACACTGAAGCTTTCTTT. Its protein is CASRTDRFDTEAFF.

This clone has a single count. The chain combines TRBV5-4 with TRBJ2-5; D perhaps matches TRBD2 (6 bases). CDR3 length equals 15 residues. V was clipped by 4 bases and J by 5 bases, with 18 bases between them. Germline-derived CDR1 and CDR2 are SGHNT and YYREEE (reference sequence). The CDR3 nucleotides are TGTGCCAGCAGCCTCTCGGAGGGGAGAGGGGAGACCCAGTACTTC. The encoded protein is CASSLSEGRGETQYF.

The chain is built from TRBV6-1 and TRBJ1-1; D not certain. The CDR3 loop spans 12 amino acids. CDR1 MNHNS and CDR2 SASEGT come from the germline V gene. Trimming stripped 3 bases from V and 6 bases from J, with 8 bases between. The CDR3 sequence: CASSDSGPEAFF. The DNA of the CDR3 is TGTGCCAGCAGTGATTCTGGACCTGAAGCTTTCTTT.

This clone was picked up one time. The chain couples TRBV6-5 to TRBJ2-2; no reliable D call. Trimming stripped 5 bases from V and 3 bases from J, with 13 bases between. The CDR3 is 15 amino acids. CDR1 is MNHEY, CDR2 SVGAGI, per germline. Written as DNA, the CDR3 is TGTGCCAGCAGTCCCGGTGTTAGCCACACCGGGGAGCTGTTTTTT. This gives the protein CASSPGVSHTGELFF.

The chain has TRBV27 and TRBJ1-5; D might be TRBD1 (5 bases). Trimming pared 6 bases from V and 2 bases from J, leaving 17 bases between. Looked up from germline, CDR1 is MNHEY and CDR2 is SMNVEV (reference sequence). There are 16 residues in the CDR3. The CDR3: CASRPLQGFGNQPQHF. The CDR3 DNA is TGTGCCAGCAGGCCACTGCAGGGTTTTGGCAATCAGCCCCAGCATTTT.